This T cell receptor beta chain was sequenced for a study of CD8 T cells in ankylosing spondylitis. General study results and limits: Certain motif variants had earlier been reported in reactive arthritis synovial fluid and blood.

The CDR3 has 16 amino acids. The V segment lost 4 bases and the J segment 3 bases; nucleotides outside the gene matches: 8. Germline V lookup: CDR1 MNHEY, CDR2 SVGAGI. TCRdb ran MiXCR on the 5' RACE reads and lists one entry per CDR3 protein. The sample yields 150,000 to 200,000 distinct CDR3 sequences, 18% seen once. At least ten counts were recorded for this clonotype. Its antigen is not known. The V gene is TRBV6-5, the J gene TRBJ2-3; 9 bases match TRBD2. The specimen was blood, either unsorted or a sorted T cell fraction (not recorded which). The origin of this receptor is a male donor aged 10-29 years with ankylosing spondylitis or in good health (not recorded which). For the CDR3, the DNA is TGTGCCAGCAGTTTTGATGCGGGAGGGGAGACAGATACGCAGTATTTT. It specifies CASSFDAGGETDTQYF.